These T cell receptor beta chains were read from a single sample in a study of human T cells and chemical hapten exposure. TCRdb redid the calling of the RACE reads with MiXCR, one entry per CDR3 protein. The sample includes more than 95,000 distinct CDR3 sequences, 27% of them seen just once. The sample consisted of whole blood, taken in connection with sensitization to the hapten diphenylcyclopropenone (DPC). The receptors stem from a man between 35 and 55 years old with alopecia areata. Some clones in this sample may be carry-over from other donors' samples. CDR3s include the opening cysteine and the closing phenylalanine or tryptophan. The D gene is left open where the match is weak. The size field is filled for only some rows; it gives once, few, many or a size class.

v_gene: TRBV28; j_gene: TRBJ2-7; abundance: NA; d_gene: TRBD2; CDR3nt: TGTGCCAGCAGGACTAGCGGGATTGGTGCTGCGAGGGGGGGCTACTACGAGCAGTACTTC; CDR3aa: CASRTSGIGAARGGYYEQYF
v_gene: TRBV7-2; j_gene: TRBJ2-1; abundance: once; d_gene: TRBD2; CDR3nt: TGTGCCAGCAGCTTAGCTGCGGGGGATGAGCAGTTCTTC; CDR3aa: CASSLAAGDEQFF
v_gene: TRBV12-3/TRBV12-4; j_gene: TRBJ2-1; abundance: NA; d_gene: NA; CDR3nt: TGTGCCAGCAGTTATTGGGTCAATGAGCAGTTCTTC; CDR3aa: CASSYWVNEQFF
v_gene: TRBV4-2; j_gene: TRBJ2-2; abundance: NA; d_gene: TRBD2; CDR3nt: TGTGCCAGCAGCCAAGGTCGTATCGGGACTAGCGGTACCGGGGAGCTGTTTTTT; CDR3aa: CASSQGRIGTSGTGELFF
v_gene: TRBV18; j_gene: TRBJ1-6; abundance: NA; d_gene: NA; CDR3nt: TGTGCCAGCTCACCTTCGGGCCCGCGAAATTCACCCCTCCACTTT; CDR3aa: CASSPSGPRNSPLHF
v_gene: TRBV20-1; j_gene: TRBJ2-7; abundance: few; d_gene: NA; CDR3nt: TGCAGTGCTAGAGATCTTGGGAATCTCAACGAGCAGTACTTC; CDR3aa: CSARDLGNLNEQYF
v_gene: TRBV23-1; j_gene: TRBJ2-6; abundance: few; d_gene: NA; CDR3nt: TGCGCCAGCAGTCAATCGCGGACAGCCCCTGGGGCCAACGTCCTGACTTTC; CDR3aa: CASSQSRTAPGANVLTF
v_gene: TRBV4-1; j_gene: TRBJ2-7; abundance: NA; d_gene: NA; CDR3nt: TGCGCCAGCAGCCAAGACGGCAGGGGTTACGAGCAGTACTTC; CDR3aa: CASSQDGRGYEQYF
v_gene: TRBV5-4; j_gene: TRBJ2-4; abundance: NA; d_gene: NA; CDR3nt: TGTGCCAGCAGCTTGAAAGGGGCCATTCACAAAAACATTCAGTACTTC; CDR3aa: CASSLKGAIHKNIQYF
v_gene: TRBV14; j_gene: TRBJ2-3; abundance: NA; d_gene: NA; CDR3nt: TGTGCCAGCAGCCATGCGGATACGCAGTATTTT; CDR3aa: CASSHADTQYF
v_gene: TRBV12-3/TRBV12-4; j_gene: TRBJ2-3; abundance: few; d_gene: NA; CDR3nt: TGTGCCAGCAGTTTAAAGTCCGTGGCAGATACGCAGTATTTT; CDR3aa: CASSLKSVADTQYF
v_gene: TRBV9; j_gene: TRBJ2-7; abundance: few; d_gene: NA; CDR3nt: TGTGCCAGCAGCGTAGGGAGCGTTGGGGAGCAGTACTTC; CDR3aa: CASSVGSVGEQYF
v_gene: TRBV5-1; j_gene: TRBJ1-2; abundance: NA; d_gene: TRBD1; CDR3nt: TGCGCCAGCAGCCCGGCCAGGGGGGCGCATGGCTACACCTTC; CDR3aa: CASSPARGAHGYTF
v_gene: TRBV29-1; j_gene: TRBJ2-3; abundance: few; d_gene: TRBD2; CDR3nt: TGCAGCGTTGAAGAGCTAGCGGGATTACCCCAGTATTTT; CDR3aa: CSVEELAGLPQYF
v_gene: TRBV20-1; j_gene: TRBJ2-5; abundance: NA; d_gene: NA; CDR3nt: TGCAGTGCTAGTCTGAGGAACCAAGAGACCCAGTACTTC; CDR3aa: CSASLRNQETQYF
v_gene: TRBV27; j_gene: TRBJ2-7; abundance: NA; d_gene: TRBD1; CDR3nt: TGTGCCAGTACGACAGGGGTCTACGAGCAGTACTTC; CDR3aa: CASTTGVYEQYF
v_gene: TRBV27; j_gene: TRBJ1-5; abundance: NA; d_gene: NA; CDR3nt: TGTGCCAGCAGTGCGTCAGGGCATCAGCCCCAGCATTTT; CDR3aa: CASSASGHQPQHF
v_gene: TRBV11-2; j_gene: TRBJ1-2; abundance: few; d_gene: NA; CDR3nt: TGTGCCAGCAGCTTAGGGGGGAATGGCTACACCTTC; CDR3aa: CASSLGGNGYTF
v_gene: TRBV12-3/TRBV12-4; j_gene: TRBJ1-2; abundance: few; d_gene: NA; CDR3nt: TGTGCCAGCAGTTACAGGAACTATGGCTACACCTTC; CDR3aa: CASSYRNYGYTF
v_gene: TRBV29-1; j_gene: TRBJ1-1; abundance: few; d_gene: TRBD1; CDR3nt: TGCAGCGTCCGGGACAGACTTTTGAACACTGAAGCTTTCTTT; CDR3aa: CSVRDRLLNTEAFF
v_gene: TRBV28; j_gene: TRBJ2-3; abundance: few; d_gene: TRBD2; CDR3nt: TGTGCCAGCGGCGGGGGACTAGCAGGCACAGATACGCAGTATTTT; CDR3aa: CASGGGLAGTDTQYF
v_gene: TRBV6-4; j_gene: TRBJ1-1; abundance: few; d_gene: NA; CDR3nt: TGTGCCAGCAGGCGGGCGCGGAACACTGAAGCTTTCTTT; CDR3aa: CASRRARNTEAFF
v_gene: TRBV20-1; j_gene: TRBJ1-1; abundance: few; d_gene: NA; CDR3nt: TGCAGTGCTAGACGGAAACAGGCGATGAACACTGAAGCTTTCTTT; CDR3aa: CSARRKQAMNTEAFF
v_gene: TRBV28; j_gene: TRBJ2-3; abundance: few; d_gene: NA; CDR3nt: TGTGCCAGCAATCCAGAGGCAGTCCGTACGCAGTATTTT; CDR3aa: CASNPEAVRTQYF
v_gene: TRBV20-1; j_gene: TRBJ2-3; abundance: many; d_gene: NA; CDR3nt: TGCAGTGCTAGAGACGTCAGCCACACAGATACGCAGTATTTT; CDR3aa: CSARDVSHTDTQYF
v_gene: TRBV28; j_gene: TRBJ1-2; abundance: few; d_gene: NA; CDR3nt: TGTGCCAGCAGCCCAGGGTGTAACTATGGCTACACCTTC; CDR3aa: CASSPGCNYGYTF
v_gene: TRBV11-2; j_gene: TRBJ2-5; abundance: NA; d_gene: TRBD2; CDR3nt: TGTGCCAGCAGCCCAGGACTGGGACTAGCGGGCCAAGAGACCCAGTACTTC; CDR3aa: CASSPGLGLAGQETQYF
v_gene: TRBV6-6; j_gene: TRBJ2-7; abundance: few; d_gene: TRBD1; CDR3nt: TGTGCCAGCAGTGGAGGGACAGGGGCCGCGAGGGCCTACGAGCAGTACTTC; CDR3aa: CASSGGTGAARAYEQYF
v_gene: TRBV4-3; j_gene: TRBJ2-6; abundance: few; d_gene: NA; CDR3nt: TGCGCCAGCAGCCAAGATCGATCGTCTGGGGCCAACGTCCTGACTTTC; CDR3aa: CASSQDRSSGANVLTF
v_gene: TRBV12-3/TRBV12-4; j_gene: TRBJ2-3; abundance: few; d_gene: TRBD2; CDR3nt: TGTGCCAGCAGTTCGCGGGGGGCTAGCACAGATACGCAGTATTTT; CDR3aa: CASSSRGASTDTQYF
v_gene: TRBV7-7; j_gene: TRBJ2-4; abundance: many; d_gene: NA; CDR3nt: TGTGCCAGCACTAGGCCCGGGATGACCAAAAACATTCAGTACTTC; CDR3aa: CASTRPGMTKNIQYF